Shown below are 31 T cell receptor beta chains from a single sample sequenced in a study of blood T cell repertoires in COVID-19 (dated by TCRdb to between 2020 and 2021). Library construction relied on the immunoSEQ multiplex PCR assay. TCRdb's version of the immuneACCESS table is confined to in-frame rearrangements and falls short of the full clone set. An unresolved V gene accounts for under half of the shortfall where checked; the remainder is of unknown origin. The sample records roughly 290,000 clones, more than 75% of which are singletons. The ten largest clonotypes hold around 2.1% of the sample. Material: peripheral blood. The receptors stem from a woman aged 25 to 39 who had recovered from COVID-19.

V gene TRBV5-5 combines with J gene TRBJ1-2; no definite D call. The length of the CDR3 is 14 residues. V lost 1 base and J 4 bases, leaving 11 bases between the germline ends. Germline CDR1 is SGHKS and CDR2 is YYEKEE (reference sequence). The CDR3 DNA reads TGTGCCAGCAGCTTGACCATCGGAGGCTATGGCTACACCTTC. This gives the protein CASSLTIGGYGYTF.

The chain joins TRBV9 to TRBJ2-7; 7 nucleotides align to TRBD2. This CDR3 is built from 14 residues. The germline gives CDR1 SGDLS, CDR2 YYNGEE. J was trimmed by 4 bases and V by 1 base; bases with no gene match: 5. The CDR3 protein is CASSVTAGDYEQYF. The CDR3 coding sequence is TGTGCCAGCAGCGTAACCGCGGGAGATTACGAGCAGTACTTC.

The chain couples TRBV6-6 to TRBJ2-7, with D maybe TRBD2 (5 bases). V lost 0 bases and J lost 7, with 16 bases in between. Germline CDR1 reads MNHNY; CDR2 reads SVGAGI (reference sequence). The CDR3 runs to 15 residues. The CDR3 spells CASSYSGSVRIEQYF. Here the CDR3 DNA reads TGTGCCAGCAGTTACTCAGGGAGTGTTCGGATTGAGCAGTACTTC.

Only one count was recorded for this clone. This rearrangement joins TRBV7-2 to TRBJ2-7, with 9 positions matching TRBD2. The CDR3 is 15 amino acids. Germline values: CDR1 SGHTA, CDR2 FQGNSA. V gave up 5 bases and J gave up 3 bases; unmatched junction bases: 8. The CDR3 bases are TGTGCCAGCAGCCCAATACTAGCGGGCAACTACGAGCAGTACTTC. Amino acids: CASSPILAGNYEQYF.

The CDR3 DNA is TGCGCCAGCAGCCCTACCTACAGGGTGGCGGTCTATGGCTACACCTTC. It translates to CASSPTYRVAVYGYTF. V usage is TRBV5-1 and J usage is TRBJ1-2, with D perhaps TRBD1 (6 bases). Trimming removed 4 bases from V and 4 bases from J, with 20 bases in between. CDR3 size: 16 residues. Per germline, CDR1 SGHRS and CDR2 YFSETQ.

The genes are TRBV5-4 and TRBJ1-1; 9 bases agree with TRBD1. This CDR3 contains 16 residues. The germline V gene encodes CDR1 SGHNT and CDR2 YYREEE (reference sequence). V lost 0 bases to trimming and J lost 1 base; unmatched junction nucleotides: 4. The CDR3 DNA sequence: TGTGCCAGCAGCTTGGTAGGGGACAGGGAGAACACTGAAGCTTTCTTT. As protein: CASSLVGDRENTEAFF.

The V gene is TRBV20-1, the J gene TRBJ1-1; 7 nucleotides match TRBD1. In germline, CDR1 is DFQATT, CDR2 SNEGSKA (reference sequence). With 7 bases clipped from V and 5 bases from J, the junction kept 4 bases outside the gene matches. The CDR3 extends over 11 amino acids. CDR3 bases: TGCAGTGTCTCACAGGGGACTGAAGCTTTCTTT. Amino acids: CSVSQGTEAFF.

For the CDR3, the DNA is TGTGCCAGCAGCTTCGTGCTAGCAGCCACCGGGGAGCTGTTTTTT. Encoded protein: CASSFVLAATGELFF. The chain couples TRBV11-2 to TRBJ2-2; tentatively, D is TRBD2 (5 bases). The CDR3 contains 15 residues. Germline lookup yields CDR1 SGHAT and CDR2 FQNNGV. With 3 bases removed from V and 4 bases from J, the gap between germline ends came to 12 bases.

The chain combines TRBV21-1 with TRBJ2-5; the table assigns TRBD1, which was not confirmed against the DNA. TRBV21-1 corresponds to a pseudogene. The CDR3 has 16 amino acids. The CDR3 region has the DNA TGTGCCAGCAGCCCCCTCGCGTGGCAGGGCAACGAGACCCAGTACTTC. This encodes CASSPLAWQGNETQYF.

The chain links TRBV5-4 to TRBJ2-7, with 8 bases lining up with TRBD1. There are 13 residues in the CDR3. Losses at the gene ends were 0 bases for V and 7 bases for J; bases not matched to a gene: 3. CDR1 is SGHNT, CDR2 YYREEE, per germline (reference sequence). CDR3 loop: CASSLGTGSEQYF. DNA for the CDR3: TGTGCCAGCAGCTTGGGGACAGGGTCGGAGCAGTACTTC.

The chain links TRBV6-2 or TRBV6-3 to TRBJ2-3; TRBD2 is a possible D gene (5 bases). Germline assignment: CDR1 MNHEY and CDR2 SVGEGT. Trimming left V 2 bases short and J 9 bases short, with 9 bases between. The CDR3 runs 12 residues. In nucleotides, the CDR3 is TGTGCCAGCAGTTACGAGGGCCTCACGCAGTATTTT. This codes for CASSYEGLTQYF.

V is TRBV7-9 and J is TRBJ2-7; 13 bases map to TRBD2. Germline assignment: CDR1 SEHNR and CDR2 FQNEAQ (reference sequence). V shed 0 bases and J 1 base; nucleotides not matched to a gene: 9. This CDR3 spans 19 amino acids. CDR3 sequence reads: CASSLADGLAGATSYEQYF. In DNA form, the CDR3 reads TGTGCCAGCAGCTTAGCCGACGGACTAGCGGGGGCGACATCCTACGAGCAGTACTTC.

The chain joins TRBV7-3 to TRBJ1-1; 8 bases agree with TRBD1. Germline V gives CDR1 SGHTA, CDR2 FQGTGA. The CDR3 contains 13 residues. The J segment lost 3 bases and the V segment lost 5 bases, leaving 2 bases of the junction unmatched. CDR3 sequence (DNA): TGTGCCAGCAGCGCGACAGGGGACACTGAAGCTTTCTTT. Residues: CASSATGDTEAFF.

This chain joins TRBV3-1 (or the pseudogene TRBV3-2) and TRBJ1-1; possibly TRBD1 for D (5 bases). V lost 1 base and J lost 0, with 15 bases in between. Germline CDR1 LGHDT, CDR2 YNNKEL (reference sequence). There are 17 residues in the CDR3. The CDR3 nucleotides read TGTGCCAGCAGCCAAGGGAGTACGGGGGTCATGAACACTGAAGCTTTCTTT. It translates to CASSQGSTGVMNTEAFF.

The chain combines TRBV6-5 with TRBJ2-3; 14 bases line up with TRBD2. Germline CDR1 reads MNHEY; CDR2 reads SVGAGI. The CDR3 length is 15 residues. V lost 6 bases, J lost 4 bases, and 3 bases stayed unmatched. The CDR3 DNA reads as TGTGCCAGCAGGAGGGGACTAGCGGGAGCAGATACGCAGTATTTT. Residues: CASRRGLAGADTQYF.

The V and J genes are TRBV29-1 and TRBJ1-1, with 7 bases identical to TRBD1. Germline V gene lookup returns CDR1 SQVTM and CDR2 ANQGSEA. This CDR3 has 12 amino acids. Trimming cost V 7 bases and J 4 bases; bases outside gene matches: 6. The CDR3 DNA reads as TGCAGCGCGACAGGGACCCCCACTGAAGCTTTCTTT. Protein product: CSATGTPTEAFF.

This chain connects TRBV5-6 to TRBJ2-7; TRBD1 matches 9 bases. V shed 0 bases and J 4 bases; nucleotides not matched to a gene: 8. The CDR3 has 16 residues. Per germline, CDR1 SGHDT and CDR2 YYEEEE. DNA for the CDR3: TGTGCCAGCAGCTTGGGGACAGGGGATGGAGAATACGAGCAGTACTTC. This gives the protein CASSLGTGDGEYEQYF.

The chain joins TRBV7-3 to TRBJ2-1, with D perhaps matching TRBD1 (6 bases). Trimming removed 5 bases from V and 4 bases from J, with 21 bases in between. Germline lookup yields CDR1 SGHTA and CDR2 FQGTGA. The CDR3 spans 17 residues. CDR3 nucleotides: TGTGCCAGCAGCCTGAGACCCCAGGGGAAGGTGTACAATGAGCAGTTCTTC. This codes for CASSLRPQGKVYNEQFF.

Written as DNA, the CDR3 is TGTGCCAGCAGCGAAGGATACGGGGAATCTAATGAAAAACTGTTTTTT. It specifies CASSEGYGESNEKLFF. The J gene is TRBJ1-4, the V gene TRBV11-3; D is ambiguous. Germline CDR1 SGHNT, CDR2 YENEEA. Deletions cut 5 bases from V and 3 bases from J, with 16 bases between. This CDR3 comprises 16 residues.

The rearrangement links TRBV9 to TRBJ2-3, with TRBD1 matching 11 bases. CDR3 length equals 16 residues. V was clipped by 4 bases and J by 5 bases; unmatched bases: 9. In germline, CDR1 is SGDLS, CDR2 YYNGEE. The CDR3 DNA sequence: TGTGCCAGCAGCCCCCGGACAGGGGGCGAGGGAGATACGCAGTATTTT. Protein product: CASSPRTGGEGDTQYF.

The chain has TRBV15 and TRBJ2-7, with D hard to call. The V gene lost 0 bases and the J gene lost 3 bases, with 3 bases spanning the gap. From germline, CDR1 is LNHNV and CDR2 YYDKDF (reference sequence). The CDR3 is 12 residues long. DNA for the CDR3: TGTGCCACCAGCAGAGACAGCTACGAGCAGTACTTC. It translates to CATSRDSYEQYF.

This chain joins TRBV4-1 and TRBJ2-5; TRBD2 matches at 9 bases. The CDR3 contains 16 residues. Trimming removed 1 base from V and 1 base from J; junction bases left unmatched: 4. Germline V gene sequence: CDR1 MGHRA, CDR2 YSYEKL. The CDR3 protein is CASSQAASGVQETQYF. In DNA form, the CDR3 reads TGCGCCAGCAGCCAAGCGGCTAGCGGGGTCCAAGAGACCCAGTACTTC.

The chain carries TRBV4-1 and TRBJ2-5, with TRBD1 matching 9 bases. This CDR3 is 16 amino acids long. CDR1 and CDR2 (germline): MGHRA, YSYEKL. V gave up 0 bases and J gave up 1 base; unmatched junction bases: 3. The CDR3: CASSQDGTGFQETQYF. CDR3 coding DNA: TGCGCCAGCAGCCAAGATGGGACAGGGTTCCAAGAGACCCAGTACTTC.

The chain recombines TRBV6-6 with TRBJ2-7; 8 bases map to TRBD2. J lost 3 bases, V lost 6 bases, and 4 bases had no gene match. Germline V CDR1 and CDR2: MNHNY, SVGAGI (reference sequence). The CDR3 length is 13 residues. DNA for the CDR3: TGTGCCAGCAGACGGGGGGGTGACTACGAGCAGTACTTC. Its protein is CASRRGGDYEQYF.

The CDR3 nucleotides read TGTGCCAGTGCATGGACAGAGACTTACGAGCAGTACTTC. It encodes CASAWTETYEQYF. The chain joins TRBV18 to TRBJ2-7; D possibly corresponds to TRBD1 (6 bases). V was cut by 9 bases and J by 4 bases, with 16 bases left in between. The CDR3 is made up of 13 amino acids. Germline loops: CDR1 KGHSH, CDR2 LQKENI.

The rearrangement links TRBV7-2 to TRBJ2-3, with a tentative D call TRBD2 (6 bases). The germline V and J ends were trimmed by 4 bases and 2 bases, with 7 bases remaining between them. Germline-derived CDR1 and CDR2 are SGHTA and FQGNSA. There are 13 residues in the CDR3. Here the CDR3 DNA reads TGTGCCAGCAGCTGGGACTCCACAGATACGCAGTATTTT. It codes for CASSWDSTDTQYF.

This chain links TRBV4-1 with TRBJ1-3; 12 bases are a match to TRBD1. The CDR3 sequence is 18 residues long. Per the germline V gene, CDR1 is MGHRA and CDR2 is YSYEKL. V shed 1 base and J 7 bases; nucleotides not matched to a gene: 11. This CDR3 reads CASSQASGTGGGWNTIYF. CDR3 nucleotides: TGCGCCAGCAGCCAAGCATCCGGGACAGGGGGCGGTTGGAACACCATATATTTT.

The chain recombines TRBV15 with TRBJ1-4; D is unclear. Germline CDR1 is LNHNV and CDR2 is YYDKDF (reference sequence). The V and J ends lost 3 bases and 8 bases respectively, with 10 bases between them. This CDR3 comprises 13 residues. The CDR3 sequence is CATSRDFREKLFF. The CDR3, as DNA: TGTGCCACCAGCAGGGACTTCAGAGAAAAACTGTTTTTT.

V gene TRBV7-8 combines with J gene TRBJ1-6; TRBD1 matches at 7 bases. This CDR3 spans 15 amino acids. Germline V gene sequence: CDR1 SGHVS, CDR2 FQNEAQ. The V segment lost 3 bases and the J segment 7 bases; nucleotides outside the gene matches: 6. The CDR3 DNA reads as TGTGCCAGCAGCTTCCCGGGACAGTCAAATTCACCCCTCCACTTT. Protein sequence: CASSFPGQSNSPLHF.

The chain carries TRBV6-5 and TRBJ1-2; TRBD1 is a possible D gene (6 bases). This CDR3 spans 16 amino acids. Germline V gene lookup returns CDR1 MNHEY and CDR2 SVGAGI. V was cut by 0 bases and J by 8 bases, with 19 bases left in between. CDR3 in DNA: TGTGCCAGCAGTTACTCGAGTGGGTCGGGGGGGACAGGCTACACCTTC. Protein sequence: CASSYSSGSGGTGYTF.

V and J are TRBV29-1 and TRBJ2-7, with 10 nucleotides matching TRBD1. Germline V lookup: CDR1 SQVTM, CDR2 ANQGSEA. The CDR3 totals 14 residues. The junction had 5 bases not matched to a gene; V was cut back by 4 bases and J by 2 bases. The CDR3 loop is CSVGGGTGAYEQYF. The CDR3 region has the DNA TGCAGCGTTGGTGGAGGGACAGGGGCCTACGAGCAGTACTTC.